The 28 T cell receptor beta chains reported below all come from one sample, sequenced in a study of blood T cell repertoires in COVID-19. Profiled with immunoSEQ multiplex PCR; TCRdb holds only in-frame clones, not every one. The sample carries 110,000 or so clones, around 83% recorded once. The sequencing input was peripheral blood. The source is a woman aged 60-75 years with COVID-19, enrolled during active disease.

This chain joins TRBV5-6 and TRBJ2-1; TRBD2 is a possible D gene (7 bases). From germline, CDR1 is SGHDT and CDR2 YYEEEE. The ends were cut back, 4 bases at V and 6 bases at J, with 17 bases in the middle. The CDR3 extends over 15 amino acids. In DNA form, the CDR3 reads TGTGCCAGCAGCCCAGGACCGGGGGGCTCCAATGAGCAGTTCTTC. Protein sequence: CASSPGPGGSNEQFF.

The rearrangement uses TRBV3-1 (or the pseudogene TRBV3-2) and TRBJ1-3; no definite D call. V lost 0 bases and J lost 0, with 3 bases in between. This CDR3 contains 14 residues. Germline V lookup: CDR1 LGHDT, CDR2 YNNKEL (reference sequence). The CDR3 is CASSQDNSGNTIYF. The DNA for the CDR3 is TGTGCCAGCAGCCAAGACAACTCTGGAAACACCATATATTTT.

The rearrangement joins TRBV19 to TRBJ2-3, with TRBD1 matching 7 bases. Trimming took 5 bases from V and 1 from J; bases not matched to a gene: 12. The length of the CDR3 is 17 residues. Germline lookup yields CDR1 LNHDA and CDR2 SQIVND (reference sequence). The CDR3 spells CASSSGQPFLGTDTQYF. The CDR3 nucleotides read TGTGCCAGTAGTTCGGGACAGCCATTTTTGGGCACAGATACGCAGTATTTT. Based on the CDR3 plus reference TRBV19 and TRBJ2-3, the full variable domain is DGGITQSPKYLFRKEGQNVTLSCEQNLNHDAMYWYRQDPGQGLRLIYYSQIVNDFQKGDIAEGYSVSREKKESFPLTVTSAQKNPTAFYLCASSSGQPFLGTDTQYFGPGTRLTVL.

This chain uses TRBV5-4 with TRBJ1-4; TRBD1 matches 7 bases. Germline CDR1 reads SGHNT; CDR2 reads YYREEE (reference sequence). Trimming took 4 bases from V and 9 from J; bases not matched to a gene: 6. The CDR3 covers 13 residues. CDR3 DNA: TGTGCCAGCAGCGTGACAGGGAAGCAAAAACTGTTTTTT. It codes for CASSVTGKQKLFF.

This chain uses TRBV6-6 with TRBJ1-3; D perhaps matches TRBD1 (6 bases). Germline V gene lookup returns CDR1 MNHNY and CDR2 SVGAGI (reference sequence). The V end was cut by 2 bases, the J end by 1 base, with 9 bases between. The CDR3 loop spans 15 amino acids. In DNA form, the CDR3 reads TGTGCCAGCAGTTACCGGACAGCTTCTGGAAACACCATATATTTT. It is translated as CASSYRTASGNTIYF.

The J gene is TRBJ1-5, the V gene TRBV18, with TRBD1 identical over 9 bases. The CDR3 loop spans 17 amino acids. The germline V gene has CDR1 KGHSH and CDR2 LQKENI. The ends lost 0 bases at V and 4 bases at J; junction bases unmatched: 7. This CDR3 reads CASSPPAGTGTNQPQHF. As DNA, the CDR3 is TGTGCCAGCTCACCACCGGCGGGGACAGGGACGAATCAGCCCCAGCATTTT.

The chain has TRBV25-1 and TRBJ1-2; 7 bases line up with TRBD1. The CDR3 has 14 residues. V trimming: 4 bases; J trimming: 4 bases; junction bases outside the gene matches: 6. The germline CDR1 and CDR2 sequences are MGHDK and SYGVNS. The CDR3 reads CASSGHGTVYGYTF. The CDR3 DNA reads TGTGCCAGCAGTGGCCACGGGACAGTCTATGGCTACACCTTC.

The V and J genes are TRBV18 and TRBJ1-1, with D hard to call. Trimming left V 1 base short and J 1 base short, with 7 bases between. Looked up from germline, CDR1 is KGHSH and CDR2 is LQKENI. This CDR3 contains 14 residues. This CDR3 is CASSPLQTNTEAFF. As DNA, the CDR3 is TGTGCCAGCTCACCACTACAGACGAACACTGAAGCTTTCTTT.

The V and J genes are TRBV2 and TRBJ2-1; D gene ambiguous. Germline-derived CDR1 and CDR2 are SNHLY and FYNNEI. The CDR3 covers 13 residues. The V end was cut by 8 bases, the J end by 0 bases, with 8 bases between. DNA of the CDR3: TGTGCCAGCTGGGCGAGCTCCTACAATGAGCAGTTCTTC. Its protein is CASWASSYNEQFF.

The gene calls are TRBV5-1 and TRBJ1-2; D perhaps matches TRBD1 (6 bases). V dropped 4 bases and J dropped 9 bases, with 13 bases sitting between them. The CDR3 has 12 residues. CDR1 and CDR2 (germline): SGHRS, YFSETQ. CDR3 sequence reads: CASSTDRSRYTF. The DNA of the CDR3 is TGCGCCAGCAGCACCGACAGGTCTCGCTACACCTTC.

This sequence joins TRBV7-9 and TRBJ1-1; TRBD1 is a possible D gene (6 bases). V was trimmed by 5 bases and J by 1 base, leaving 17 bases between them. Germline loops: CDR1 SEHNR, CDR2 FQNEAQ (reference sequence). This CDR3 is 16 amino acids long. As DNA, the CDR3 is TGTGCCAGCAGCCCCGTGGGGGCAGGGACGAACACTGAAGCTTTCTTT. Translated: CASSPVGAGTNTEAFF.

The chain joins TRBV9 to TRBJ1-1, with D possibly TRBD1 on 6 matching bases. The CDR3 covers 14 residues. V was shortened by 4 bases and J by 1 base, with 11 bases between the two germline ends. Germline lookup yields CDR1 SGDLS and CDR2 YYNGEE. This chain's CDR3 is CASSLDRQNTEAFF. The CDR3 region has the DNA TGTGCCAGCAGCCTCGACAGGCAGAACACTGAAGCTTTCTTT.

The chain recombines TRBV4-3 with TRBJ1-1; TRBD1 might be the D (6 bases). This CDR3 is built from 15 residues. CDR1 and CDR2 (germline): LGHNA, YSLEER. The germline V and J ends were trimmed by 4 bases and 5 bases, with 17 bases remaining between them. CDR3 protein: CASSPILQGVTEAFF. For the CDR3, the DNA is TGCGCCAGCAGCCCAATCCTACAGGGAGTGACTGAAGCTTTCTTT.

V usage is TRBV11-3 and J usage is TRBJ2-3, with TRBD2 as a possible D gene (6 bases). Trimming removed 4 bases from V and 2 bases from J, with 19 bases in between. CDR3 length: 17 amino acids. Per germline, CDR1 SGHNT and CDR2 YENEEA. The CDR3 DNA reads as TGTGCCAGCAGCTCAGACGCGGTAGGGCGGGACACAGATACGCAGTATTTT. Protein product: CASSSDAVGRDTDTQYF. Full variable domain (remainder filled in from reference TRBV11-3 and TRBJ2-3): EAGVVQSPRYKIIEKKQPVAFWCNPISGHNTLYWYLQNLGQGPELLIRYENEEAVDDSQLPKDRFSAERLKGVDSTLKIQPAELGDSAVYLCASSSDAVGRDTDTQYFGPGTRLTVL.

V and J are TRBV19 and TRBJ2-1, with 10 bases aligning to TRBD2. With V trimmed by 3 bases and J by 4 bases, 6 bases remained unmatched. This CDR3 has 16 amino acids. Germline V gives CDR1 LNHDA, CDR2 SQIVND (reference sequence). The CDR3 bases are TGTGCCAGTAGTATCCAGCGGGGGGGCCGATACAATGAGCAGTTCTTC. This encodes CASSIQRGGRYNEQFF.

The CDR3 DNA reads TGTGCCAGCTCACCACCGAACATTCCAGGCGACTATGGCTACACCTTC. It is translated as CASSPPNIPGDYGYTF. The chain couples TRBV18 to TRBJ1-2, with D unclear. Deletions cut 0 bases from V and 3 bases from J, with 14 bases between. In germline, CDR1 is KGHSH, CDR2 LQKENI. The CDR3 contains 16 residues.

The chain uses TRBV29-1 and TRBJ2-5; weak D call: TRBD1 (5 bases). The CDR3 is 14 residues long. CDR1 SQVTM and CDR2 ANQGSEA come from the germline V gene. Trimming stripped 3 bases from V and 10 bases from J, with 21 bases between. The CDR3 is CSVDEVQGVEDQYF. In DNA form, the CDR3 reads TGCAGCGTTGATGAAGTTCAGGGCGTGGAAGACCAGTACTTC.

This chain's CDR3 is CASSLDRAGGYTF. The CDR3 nucleotides read TGTGCCAGCAGCCTCGACAGGGCTGGTGGCTACACCTTC. V usage is TRBV13 and J usage is TRBJ1-2; TRBD1 aligns across 7 bases. Germline V gene sequence: CDR1 PRHDT, CDR2 FYEKMQ (reference sequence). V shed 5 bases, J shed 7 bases, and the junction held 7 bases outside the gene matches. The CDR3 contains 13 residues.

The chain has TRBV5-1 and TRBJ2-3; 9 nucleotides align to TRBD2. CDR3 length: 16 amino acids. With 0 bases clipped from V and 5 bases from J, the junction kept 7 bases outside the gene matches. Germline V gene data show CDR1 as SGHRS and CDR2 as YFSETQ. The CDR3 nucleotides read TGCGCCAGCAGCTTGGGGGATAGCGGGGGCGGAGATACGCAGTATTTT. The encoded protein is CASSLGDSGGGDTQYF.

This chain joins TRBV4-3 and TRBJ1-2; D is perhaps TRBD1 (6 bases). The CDR3 has 16 amino acids. Between the trimmed V and J ends, which lost 0 bases and 4 bases, there was a span of 15 bases. CDR1 and CDR2 (germline): LGHNA, YSLEER. Here the CDR3 DNA reads TGCGCCAGCAGCCAAGACAATGGCAGGGGATTCTATGGCTACACCTTC. Translated, it gives CASSQDNGRGFYGYTF.

The V gene is TRBV7-9, the J gene TRBJ1-2, with 11 bases matching TRBD1. J lost 4 bases, V lost 0 bases, and 4 bases had no gene match. The CDR3 spans 16 residues. Germline V gives CDR1 SEHNR, CDR2 FQNEAQ (reference sequence). CDR3 protein: CASSLATGTGGYGYTF. DNA of the CDR3: TGTGCCAGCAGCTTAGCTACCGGGACAGGGGGCTATGGCTACACCTTC.

This chain uses TRBV7-9 with TRBJ2-2; D uncertain. The CDR3 has 14 residues. V lost 5 bases to trimming and J lost 5 bases, with 12 bases between them. The germline V gene encodes CDR1 SEHNR and CDR2 FQNEAQ (reference sequence). CDR3: CASSLTVDTGELFF. As DNA, the CDR3 is TGTGCCAGCAGCCTTACAGTGGATACCGGGGAGCTGTTTTTT.

This chain links TRBV2 with TRBJ1-2, with TRBD1 matching 7 bases. Germline lookup yields CDR1 SNHLY and CDR2 FYNNEI. This CDR3 is built from 15 residues. With 5 bases clipped from V and 7 bases from J, the junction kept 13 bases outside the gene matches. CDR3 DNA sequence: TGTGCCAGCAGTAAAGGGGTCGACAGGGCCGGTGGCTACACCTTC. Protein product: CASSKGVDRAGGYTF.

In regard to this clone: A junction boundary mismatches the germline segment, possibly from a read error. The chain employs TRBV12-3 or TRBV12-4 and TRBJ2-7; unclear D gene. The CDR3 is 12 residues long. This CDR3 reads CASSAGPTKAHF. CDR3 DNA: TGTGCCAGCAGCGCTGGGCCCACCAAGGCCCACTTC.

This clone showed up just once. This rearrangement joins TRBV5-6 to TRBJ2-7; 8 bases line up with TRBD2. The V and J ends lost 2 bases and 3 bases, in that order; junction bases with no gene match: 1. CDR1 is SGHDT and CDR2 is YYEEEE in the germline V gene. The length of the CDR3 is 13 residues. The CDR3 here is CASSFRGGYEQYF. The CDR3 DNA reads TGTGCCAGCAGCTTTCGGGGGGGCTACGAGCAGTACTTC.

The rearrangement joins TRBV19 to TRBJ1-2; D is perhaps TRBD1 (6 bases). The length of the CDR3 is 13 residues. Germline CDR1 reads LNHDA; CDR2 reads SQIVND (reference sequence). Trimming cost V 5 bases and J 7 bases, with 14 bases left between them. This CDR3 reads CASSARQAIGYTF. Here the CDR3 DNA reads TGTGCCAGTAGTGCCCGACAGGCTATTGGCTACACCTTC.

The J gene is TRBJ1-4, the V gene TRBV3-1 (or the pseudogene TRBV3-2); 9 bases fit TRBD1. CDR3 length: 14 amino acids. The V segment lost 4 bases and the J segment 4 bases; nucleotides outside the gene matches: 1. Per germline, CDR1 LGHDT and CDR2 YNNKEL (reference sequence). In DNA, the CDR3 is TGTGCCAGCAGCCCGACAGGGGGTAATGAAAAACTGTTTTTT. Translated, it gives CASSPTGGNEKLFF.

The rearrangement links TRBV4-1 to TRBJ1-1; 7 nucleotides agree with TRBD1. After removal of 3 bases from V and 5 bases from J, the junction contained 12 bases not matched to a gene. Germline CDR1 and CDR2: MGHRA and YSYEKL. This CDR3 is built from 16 residues. The CDR3 reads CASSQDPTTGLTEAFF. The DNA for the CDR3 is TGCGCCAGCAGCCAGGACCCGACGACAGGGTTGACTGAAGCTTTCTTT.